This paragraph reports one T cell receptor (beta chain). This sample is drawn from a study of blood T cell repertoires in COVID-19. Study information: Specimens from acute and convalescent COVID-19 originated in the United States, Italy and Spain. Sources were T cells, B-cell-depleted T cells, or PBMCs; the material itself was cDNA or gDNA.

The CDR3 extends over 12 amino acids. V was clipped by 4 bases and J by 4 bases, with 10 bases between them. Germline V gene sequence: CDR1 SQVTM, CDR2 ANQGSEA. Per the original methods: Counts of nucleated cells, estimated from reference gene primer amplification, were obtained. Profiled with immunoSEQ multiplex PCR; TCRdb holds only in-frame clones, not every one. V, J and clone size reflect that table, while D and trimming were determined from the DNA. Of about 60,000 clones listed, roughly 89% were seen once; the top ten hold about 13%. Sequenced material: peripheral blood. The clonotype comes from a man in his sixties with active COVID-19. This chain links TRBV29-1 with TRBJ2-5, with D maybe TRBD2 (5 bases). The chain's CDR3 is CSVVEARETQYF. The DNA for the CDR3 is TGCAGCGTTGTGGAGGCGCGAGAGACCCAGTACTTC.